These T cell receptor beta chains were read from a single sample in a study of CD8 T cells in Susac syndrome. TCRdb itself ran the immunoSEQ multiplex PCR reads through MiXCR, one entry per CDR3 protein. This table holds approximately 190,000 distinct CDR3 sequences, roughly 92% found once. Specimen: CD4+ T cells from PBMCs. These receptors were obtained from a human donor in good health. CDR3s include the opening cysteine and the closing phenylalanine or tryptophan. D genes are given only for firm matches. Clone size, where shown, is once, few, many, or a class for clones that have expanded.

DNA: TGTGCCAGCTCACCCCAGGCGGCCTACGAGCAGTACTTC
CDR3: CASSPQAAYEQYF
D: NA
size: NA
V: TRBV18
length: 13
J: TRBJ2-7

DNA: TGTGCCAGCAGCCCCCAGGGACAGGGGATCAGTCAGCCCCAGCATTTT
CDR3: CASSPQGQGISQPQHF
D: TRBD1
size: NA
V: TRBV6-2/TRBV6-3
length: 16
J: TRBJ1-5

DNA: TGTGCCACCAGTGATACAACAGGGGCCGCCAGCACCCAGCATTTT
CDR3: CATSDTTGAASTQHF
D: TRBD1
size: once
V: TRBV24-1
length: 15
J: TRBJ1-5

DNA: TGTGCCAGCAGCATGACAGGGCTAGAGACCCAGTACTTC
CDR3: CASSMTGLETQYF
D: TRBD1
size: NA
V: TRBV9
length: 13
J: TRBJ2-5

DNA: TGTGCCAGCAGCGTAGCCCCCTTTGGAGCTGGGGCCAACGTCCTGACTTTC
CDR3: CASSVAPFGAGANVLTF
D: NA
size: NA
V: TRBV9
length: 17
J: TRBJ2-6

DNA: TGTGCCAGCAGCCAAGAGAGACGAAACTATGGCTACACCTTC
CDR3: CASSQERRNYGYTF
D: NA
size: NA
V: TRBV3-1
length: 14
J: TRBJ1-2

DNA: TGTGCCAGCAGTTACTACGGGACTGGGGTGGGAGAGCAGTACTTC
CDR3: CASSYYGTGVGEQYF
D: NA
size: NA
V: TRBV6-5
length: 15
J: TRBJ2-7

DNA: TGCAGTGCTGCCCTACAGGGGCCTAACTATGGCTACACCTTC
CDR3: CSAALQGPNYGYTF
D: TRBD1
size: NA
V: TRBV20-1
length: 14
J: TRBJ1-2

DNA: TGTGCCAGCAGCGACCGACTCCCGGCCACCGGGGAGCTGTTTTTT
CDR3: CASSDRLPATGELFF
D: NA
size: NA
V: TRBV9
length: 15
J: TRBJ2-2

DNA: TGCAGCGTTGAAGAGGCATACAATGAGCAGTTCTTC
CDR3: CSVEEAYNEQFF
D: NA
size: NA
V: TRBV29-1
length: 12
J: TRBJ2-1

DNA: TGTGCCAGCAGTGAAGGGGGGTGGCAGTTCTTC
CDR3: CASSEGGWQFF
D: NA
size: NA
V: TRBV2
length: 11
J: TRBJ2-1